This TCR beta chain was found in a study of cytomegalovirus exposure and HLA in healthy donors. Study findings and constraints: Cytomegalovirus association was listed for around 180 TCR beta chains. Earlier analysis found most TCR beta V segments productive about 87% or about 30% of the time.

Regarding this clone: Its antigen is still unknown.

The PCR had 60 Vbeta and 13 Jbeta primers. Data came from immunoSEQ multiplex PCR; TCRdb stores just in-frame clones and leaves some out. The sample shows around 140,000 clones, around three quarters of them seen only once. Trimming cost V 0 bases and J 9 bases; bases outside gene matches: 9. CDR1 is SGHRS, CDR2 YFSETQ, per germline. The CDR3 sequence is 15 residues long. The chain uses TRBV5-1 and TRBJ2-1, with 7 bases fitting TRBD2. The source material was PBMCs. This TCR was recovered from a woman aged 60-70 years in good health and CMV-seropositive. This CDR3 reads CASSLAPTLAVEQFF. The CDR3, as DNA: TGCGCCAGCAGCTTGGCACCTACCCTAGCGGTTGAGCAGTTCTTC.